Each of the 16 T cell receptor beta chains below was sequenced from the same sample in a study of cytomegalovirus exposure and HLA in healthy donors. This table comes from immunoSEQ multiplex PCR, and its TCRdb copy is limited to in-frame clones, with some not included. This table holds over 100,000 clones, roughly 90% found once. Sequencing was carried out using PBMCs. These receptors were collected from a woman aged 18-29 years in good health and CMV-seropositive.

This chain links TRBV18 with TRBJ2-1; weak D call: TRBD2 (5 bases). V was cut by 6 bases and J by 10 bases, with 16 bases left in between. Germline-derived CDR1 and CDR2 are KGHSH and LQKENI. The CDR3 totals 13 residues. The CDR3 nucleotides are TGTGCCAGCTCCCGAACCAACGGGGTCGAGCAGTTCTTC. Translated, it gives CASSRTNGVEQFF.

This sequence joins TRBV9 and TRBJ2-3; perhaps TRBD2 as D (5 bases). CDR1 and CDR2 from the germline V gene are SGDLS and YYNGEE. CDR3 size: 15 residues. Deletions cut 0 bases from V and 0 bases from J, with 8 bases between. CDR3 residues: CASSVGSGSTDTQYF. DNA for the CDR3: TGTGCCAGCAGCGTAGGAAGCGGAAGCACAGATACGCAGTATTTT. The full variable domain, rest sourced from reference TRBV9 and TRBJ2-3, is DSGVTQTPKHLITATGQRVTLRCSPRSGDLSVYWYQQSLDQGLQFLIQYYNGEERAKGNILERFSAQQFPDLHSELNLSSLELGDSALYFCASSVGSGSTDTQYFGPGTRLTVL.

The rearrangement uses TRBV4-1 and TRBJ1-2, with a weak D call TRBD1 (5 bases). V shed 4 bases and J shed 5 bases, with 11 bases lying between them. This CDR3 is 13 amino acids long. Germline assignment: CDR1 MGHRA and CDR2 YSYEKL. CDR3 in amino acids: CASSPKAGYGYTF. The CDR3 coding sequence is TGCGCCAGCAGCCCTAAGGCAGGGTATGGCTACACCTTC.

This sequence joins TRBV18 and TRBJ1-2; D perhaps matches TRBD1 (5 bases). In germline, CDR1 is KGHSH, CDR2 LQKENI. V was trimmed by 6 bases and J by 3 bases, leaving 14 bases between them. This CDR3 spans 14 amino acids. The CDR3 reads CASSVGGNDYGYTF. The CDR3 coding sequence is TGTGCCAGCTCCGTCGGGGGGAATGACTATGGCTACACCTTC.

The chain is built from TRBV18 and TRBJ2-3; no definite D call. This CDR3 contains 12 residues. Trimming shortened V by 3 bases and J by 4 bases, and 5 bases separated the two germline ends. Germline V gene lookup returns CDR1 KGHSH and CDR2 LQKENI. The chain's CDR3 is CASSPQADTQYF. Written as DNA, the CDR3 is TGTGCCAGCTCACCTCAGGCAGATACGCAGTATTTT. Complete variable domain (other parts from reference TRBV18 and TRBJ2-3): NAGVMQNPRHLVRRRGQEARLRCSPMKGHSHVYWYRQLPEEGLKFMVYLQKENIIDESGMPKERFSAEFPKEGPSILRIQQVVRGDSAAYFCASSPQADTQYFGPGTRLTVL.

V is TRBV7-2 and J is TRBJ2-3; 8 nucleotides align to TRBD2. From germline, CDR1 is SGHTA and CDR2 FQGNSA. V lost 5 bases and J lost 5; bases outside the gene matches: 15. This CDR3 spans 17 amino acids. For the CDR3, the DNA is TGTGCCAGCAGCCAGGGGTTAGCGGGGTATGAAGGAGATACGCAGTATTTT. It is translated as CASSQGLAGYEGDTQYF.

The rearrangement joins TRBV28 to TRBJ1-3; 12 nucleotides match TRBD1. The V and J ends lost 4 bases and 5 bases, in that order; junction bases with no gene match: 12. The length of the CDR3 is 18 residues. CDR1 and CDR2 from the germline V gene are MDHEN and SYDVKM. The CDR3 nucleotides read TGTGCCAGCAGTTCCCCCTTAGGGACAGGGGGCAATCGAAACACCATATATTTT. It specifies CASSSPLGTGGNRNTIYF.

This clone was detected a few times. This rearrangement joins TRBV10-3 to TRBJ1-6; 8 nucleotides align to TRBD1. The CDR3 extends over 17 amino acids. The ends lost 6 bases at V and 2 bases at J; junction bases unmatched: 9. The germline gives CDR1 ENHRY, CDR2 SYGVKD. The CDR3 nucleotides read TGTGCCATCAGGCCCGGACAGGGAGAAACCTATAATTCACCCCTCCACTTT. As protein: CAIRPGQGETYNSPLHF.

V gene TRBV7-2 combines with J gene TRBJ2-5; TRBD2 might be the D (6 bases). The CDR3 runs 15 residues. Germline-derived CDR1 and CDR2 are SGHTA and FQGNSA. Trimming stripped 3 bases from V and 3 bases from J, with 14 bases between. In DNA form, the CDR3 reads TGTGCCAGCAGCTTTAAGGCGGGACGAGAAGAGACCCAGTACTTC. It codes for CASSFKAGREETQYF.

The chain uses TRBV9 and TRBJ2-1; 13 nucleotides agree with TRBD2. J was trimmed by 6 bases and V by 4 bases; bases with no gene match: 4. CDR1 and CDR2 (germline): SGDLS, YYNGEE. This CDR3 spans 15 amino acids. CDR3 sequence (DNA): TGTGCCAGCAGCTTTACTAGCGGGGGGGGCAATGAGCAGTTCTTC. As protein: CASSFTSGGGNEQFF.

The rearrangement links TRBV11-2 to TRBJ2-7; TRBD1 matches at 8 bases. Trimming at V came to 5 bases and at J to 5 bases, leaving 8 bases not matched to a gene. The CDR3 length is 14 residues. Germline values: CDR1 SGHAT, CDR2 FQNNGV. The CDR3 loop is CASSAWTGINEQYF. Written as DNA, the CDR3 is TGTGCCAGCAGCGCATGGACAGGGATAAACGAGCAGTACTTC.

CDR3 sequence: CASSLNRYRYGYTF. CDR3 DNA: TGTGCCAGCAGCTTAAACAGGTATAGGTATGGCTACACCTTC. The chain is built from TRBV5-6 and TRBJ1-2; the D gene is possibly TRBD1 (5 bases). The length of the CDR3 is 14 residues. Germline CDR1 SGHDT, CDR2 YYEEEE. V lost 2 bases to trimming and J lost 5 bases, with 13 bases between them. Full variable domain (rest looked up from reference TRBV5-6 and TRBJ1-2): DAGVTQSPTHLIKTRGQQVTLRCSPKSGHDTVSWYQQALGQGPQFIFQYYEEEERQRGNFPDRFSGHQFPNYSSELNVNALLLGDSALYLCASSLNRYRYGYTFGSGTRLTVV.

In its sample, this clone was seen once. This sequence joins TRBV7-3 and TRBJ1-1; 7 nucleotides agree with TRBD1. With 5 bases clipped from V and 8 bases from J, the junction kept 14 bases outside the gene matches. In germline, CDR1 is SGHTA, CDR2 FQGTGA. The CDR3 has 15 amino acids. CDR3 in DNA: TGTGCCAGCAGCCCCCAGGGGGGCCTTGGAGGGGAAGCTTTCTTT. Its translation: CASSPQGGLGGEAFF.

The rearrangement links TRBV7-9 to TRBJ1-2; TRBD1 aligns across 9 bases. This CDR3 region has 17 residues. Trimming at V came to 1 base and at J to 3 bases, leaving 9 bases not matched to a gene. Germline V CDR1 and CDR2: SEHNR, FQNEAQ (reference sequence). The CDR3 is CASSLGTGVGLDYGYTF. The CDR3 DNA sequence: TGTGCCAGCAGCTTAGGGACAGGGGTAGGGCTCGACTATGGCTACACCTTC.

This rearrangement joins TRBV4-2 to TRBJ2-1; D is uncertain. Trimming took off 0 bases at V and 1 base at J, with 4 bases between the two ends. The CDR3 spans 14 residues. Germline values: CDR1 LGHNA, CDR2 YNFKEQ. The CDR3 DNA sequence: TGTGCCAGCAGCCAAGACAGGTCCTACAATGAGCAGTTCTTC. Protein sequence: CASSQDRSYNEQFF.

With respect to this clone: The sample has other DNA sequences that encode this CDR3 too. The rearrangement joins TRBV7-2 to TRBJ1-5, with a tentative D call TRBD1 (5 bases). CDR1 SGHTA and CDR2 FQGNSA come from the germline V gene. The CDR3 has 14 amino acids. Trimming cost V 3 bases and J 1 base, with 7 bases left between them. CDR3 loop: CASSLQGSNQPQHF. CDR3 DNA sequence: TGTGCCAGCAGCTTGCAGGGAAGCAATCAGCCCCAGCATTTT. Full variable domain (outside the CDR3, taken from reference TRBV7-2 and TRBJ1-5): GAGVSQSPSNKVTEKGKDVELRCDPISGHTALYWYRQSLGQGLEFLIYFQGNSAPDKSGLPSDRFSAERTGGSVSTLTIQRTQQEDSAVYLCASSLQGSNQPQHFGDGTRLSIL.